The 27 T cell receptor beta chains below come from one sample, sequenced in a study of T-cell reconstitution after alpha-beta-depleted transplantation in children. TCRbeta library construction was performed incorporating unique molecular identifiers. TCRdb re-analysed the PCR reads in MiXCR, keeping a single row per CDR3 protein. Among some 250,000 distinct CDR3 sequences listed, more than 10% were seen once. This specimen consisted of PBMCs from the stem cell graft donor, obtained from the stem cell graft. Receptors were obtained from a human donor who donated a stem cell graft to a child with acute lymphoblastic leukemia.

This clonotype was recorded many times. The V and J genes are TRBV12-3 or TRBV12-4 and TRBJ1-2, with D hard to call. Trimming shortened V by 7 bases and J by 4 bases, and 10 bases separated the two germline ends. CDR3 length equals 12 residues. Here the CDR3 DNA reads TGTGCCAGCAATCTGGGCCTCTATGGCTACACCTTC. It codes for CASNLGLYGYTF.

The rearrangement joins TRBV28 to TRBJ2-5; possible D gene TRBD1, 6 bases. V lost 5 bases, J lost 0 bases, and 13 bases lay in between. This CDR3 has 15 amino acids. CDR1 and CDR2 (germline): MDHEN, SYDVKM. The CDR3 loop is CASSGIGGYQETQYF. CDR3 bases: TGTGCCAGCAGTGGGATAGGGGGTTACCAAGAGACCCAGTACTTC.

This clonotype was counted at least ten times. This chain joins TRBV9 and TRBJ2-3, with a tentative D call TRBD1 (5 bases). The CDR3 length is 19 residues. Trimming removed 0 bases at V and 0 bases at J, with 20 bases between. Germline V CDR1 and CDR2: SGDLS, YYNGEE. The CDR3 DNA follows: TGTGCCAGCAGCGTAGGGGGCCAACCCAAACGACAGAGCACAGATACGCAGTATTTT. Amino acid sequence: CASSVGGQPKRQSTDTQYF.

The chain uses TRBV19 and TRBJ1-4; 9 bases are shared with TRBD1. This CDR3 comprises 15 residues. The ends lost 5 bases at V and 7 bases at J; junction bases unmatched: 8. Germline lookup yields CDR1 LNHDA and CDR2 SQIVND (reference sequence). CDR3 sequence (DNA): TGTGCCAGTAGTTTAATCGGGACAGGGTTTGAAAAACTGTTTTTT. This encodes CASSLIGTGFEKLFF.

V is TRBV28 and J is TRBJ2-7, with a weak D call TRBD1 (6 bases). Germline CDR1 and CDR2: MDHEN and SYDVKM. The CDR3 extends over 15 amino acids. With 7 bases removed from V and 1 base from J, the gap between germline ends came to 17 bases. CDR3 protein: CASTGRLQGSYEQYF. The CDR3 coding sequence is TGTGCCAGCACGGGGCGTTTACAGGGTTCCTACGAGCAGTACTTC.

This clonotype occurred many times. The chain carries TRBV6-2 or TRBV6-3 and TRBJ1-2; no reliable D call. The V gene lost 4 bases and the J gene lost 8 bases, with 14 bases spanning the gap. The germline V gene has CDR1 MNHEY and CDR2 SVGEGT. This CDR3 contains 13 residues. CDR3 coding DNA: TGTGCCAGCAGTTCCTCAAACAATTACGGCTACACCTTC. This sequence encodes CASSSSNNYGYTF.

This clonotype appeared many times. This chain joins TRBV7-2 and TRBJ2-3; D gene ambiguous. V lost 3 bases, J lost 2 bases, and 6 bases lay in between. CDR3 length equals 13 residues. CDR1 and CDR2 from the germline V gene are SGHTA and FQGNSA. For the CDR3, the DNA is TGTGCCAGCAGCTTTAAAGTCACAGATACGCAGTATTTT. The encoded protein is CASSFKVTDTQYF.

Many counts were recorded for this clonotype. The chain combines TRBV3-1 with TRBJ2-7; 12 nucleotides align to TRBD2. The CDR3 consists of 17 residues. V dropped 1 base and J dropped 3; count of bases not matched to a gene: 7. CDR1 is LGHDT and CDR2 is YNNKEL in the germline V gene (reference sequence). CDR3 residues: CASSQGDGLAGNYEQYF. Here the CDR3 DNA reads TGTGCCAGCAGCCAAGGAGACGGACTAGCGGGGAACTACGAGCAGTACTTC.

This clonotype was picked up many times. The CDR3 bases are TGTGCCAGCCGAGGAGGACTAAACACTGAAGCTTTCTTT. This codes for CASRGGLNTEAFF. The chain couples TRBV2 to TRBJ1-1, with D unclear. Trimming shortened V by 8 bases and J by 2 bases, and 12 bases separated the two germline ends. Germline CDR1 and CDR2: SNHLY and FYNNEI. The CDR3 has 13 residues.

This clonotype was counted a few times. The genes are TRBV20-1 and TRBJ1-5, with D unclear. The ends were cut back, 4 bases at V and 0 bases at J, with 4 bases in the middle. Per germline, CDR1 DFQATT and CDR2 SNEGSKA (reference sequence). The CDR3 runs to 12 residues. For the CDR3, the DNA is TGCAGTGCTATACGTAGCAATCAGCCCCAGCATTTT. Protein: CSAIRSNQPQHF.

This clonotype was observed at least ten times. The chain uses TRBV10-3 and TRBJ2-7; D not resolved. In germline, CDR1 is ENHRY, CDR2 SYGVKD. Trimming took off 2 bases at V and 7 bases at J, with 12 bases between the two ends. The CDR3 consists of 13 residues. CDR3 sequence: CAISETTHREQYF. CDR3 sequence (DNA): TGTGCCATCAGTGAGACGACTCATAGGGAGCAGTACTTC.

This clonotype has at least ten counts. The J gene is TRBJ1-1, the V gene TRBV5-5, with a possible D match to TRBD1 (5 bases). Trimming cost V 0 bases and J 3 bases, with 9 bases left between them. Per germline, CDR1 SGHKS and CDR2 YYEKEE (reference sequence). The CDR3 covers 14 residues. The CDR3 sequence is CASSLGQIDTEAFF. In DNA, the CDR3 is TGTGCCAGCAGCTTGGGACAGATCGACACTGAAGCTTTCTTT.

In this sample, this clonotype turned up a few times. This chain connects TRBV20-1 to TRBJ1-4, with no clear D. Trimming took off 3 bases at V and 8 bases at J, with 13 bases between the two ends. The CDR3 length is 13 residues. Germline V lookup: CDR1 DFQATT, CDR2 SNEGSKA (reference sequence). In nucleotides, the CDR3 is TGCAGTGCTAGTTCGTCCCCGAGGGAAAAACTGTTTTTT. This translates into CSASSSPREKLFF.

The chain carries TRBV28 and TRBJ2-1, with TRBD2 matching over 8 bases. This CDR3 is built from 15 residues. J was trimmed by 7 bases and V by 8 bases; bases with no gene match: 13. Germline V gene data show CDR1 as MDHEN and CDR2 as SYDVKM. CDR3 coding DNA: TGTGCCAGCCGGCGGGGGGAAACTACGAGGAATGAGCAGTTCTTC. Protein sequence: CASRRGETTRNEQFF.

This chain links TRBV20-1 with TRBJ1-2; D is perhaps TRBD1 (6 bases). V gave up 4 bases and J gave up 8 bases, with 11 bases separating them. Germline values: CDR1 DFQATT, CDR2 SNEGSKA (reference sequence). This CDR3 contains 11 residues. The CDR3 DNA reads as TGCAGTGCTACCGGGGGGGGCGGCTACACCTTC. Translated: CSATGGGGYTF.

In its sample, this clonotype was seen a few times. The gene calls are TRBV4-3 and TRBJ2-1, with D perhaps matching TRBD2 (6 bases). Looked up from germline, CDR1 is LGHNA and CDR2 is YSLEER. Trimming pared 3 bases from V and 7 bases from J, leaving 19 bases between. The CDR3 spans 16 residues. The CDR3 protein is CASSQAGTARRNEQFF. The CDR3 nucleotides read TGCGCCAGCAGCCAGGCGGGGACCGCCCGTAGGAATGAGCAGTTCTTC.

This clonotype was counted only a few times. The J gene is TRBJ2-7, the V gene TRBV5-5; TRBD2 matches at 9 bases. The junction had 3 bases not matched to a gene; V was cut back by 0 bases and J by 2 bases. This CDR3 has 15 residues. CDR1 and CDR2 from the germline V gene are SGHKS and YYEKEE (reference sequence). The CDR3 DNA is TGTGCCAGCAGCTTGGGACTAGCGGCTGCCTACGAGCAGTACTTC. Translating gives CASSLGLAAAYEQYF.

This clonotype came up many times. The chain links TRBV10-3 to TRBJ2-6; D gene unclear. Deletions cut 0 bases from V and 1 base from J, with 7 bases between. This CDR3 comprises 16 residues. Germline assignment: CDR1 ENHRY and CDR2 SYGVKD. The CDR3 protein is CAISESAPSGANVLTF. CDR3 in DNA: TGTGCCATCAGTGAGTCCGCCCCATCTGGGGCCAACGTCCTGACTTTC.

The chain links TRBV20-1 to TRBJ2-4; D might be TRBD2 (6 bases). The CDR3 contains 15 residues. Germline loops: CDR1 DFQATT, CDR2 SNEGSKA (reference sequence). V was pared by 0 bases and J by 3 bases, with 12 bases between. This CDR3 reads CSARDGEESKNIQYF. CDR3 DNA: TGCAGTGCTAGAGATGGGGAGGAGAGCAAAAACATTCAGTACTTC.

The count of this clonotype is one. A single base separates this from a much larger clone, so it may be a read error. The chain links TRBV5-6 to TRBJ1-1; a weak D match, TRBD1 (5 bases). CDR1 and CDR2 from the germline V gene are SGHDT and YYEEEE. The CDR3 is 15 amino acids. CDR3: CASGLLVRELTEAFF. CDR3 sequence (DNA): TGTGCCAGCGGCTTGTTAGTCAGGGAGCTCACTGAAGCTTTCTTT.

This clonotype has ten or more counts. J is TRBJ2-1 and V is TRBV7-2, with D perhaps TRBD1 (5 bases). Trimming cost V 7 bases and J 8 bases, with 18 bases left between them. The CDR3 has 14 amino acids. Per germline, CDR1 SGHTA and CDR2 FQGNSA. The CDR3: CASNSGSRFDEQFF. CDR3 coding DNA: TGTGCCAGCAACTCAGGGTCTCGTTTCGATGAGCAGTTCTTC.

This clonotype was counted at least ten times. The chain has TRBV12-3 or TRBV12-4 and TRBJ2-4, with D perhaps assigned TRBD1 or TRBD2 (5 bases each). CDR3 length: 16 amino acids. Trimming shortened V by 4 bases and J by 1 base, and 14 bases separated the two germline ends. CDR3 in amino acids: CASSSLDGAAKNIQYF. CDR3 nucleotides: TGTGCCAGCAGTTCTCTGGACGGGGCGGCCAAAAACATTCAGTACTTC.

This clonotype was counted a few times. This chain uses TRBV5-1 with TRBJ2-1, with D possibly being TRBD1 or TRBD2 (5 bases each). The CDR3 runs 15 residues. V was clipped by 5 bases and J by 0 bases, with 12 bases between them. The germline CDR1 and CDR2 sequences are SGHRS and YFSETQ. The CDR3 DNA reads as TGCGCCAGCAGTCAGGGAGCCCGCTCCTACAATGAGCAGTTCTTC. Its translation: CASSQGARSYNEQFF. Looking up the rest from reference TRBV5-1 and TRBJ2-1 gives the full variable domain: KAGVTQTPRYLIKTRGQQVTLSCSPISGHRSVSWYQQTPGQGLQFLFEYFSETQRNKGNFPGRFSGRQFSNSRSEMNVSTLELGDSALYLCASSQGARSYNEQFFGPGTRLTVL.

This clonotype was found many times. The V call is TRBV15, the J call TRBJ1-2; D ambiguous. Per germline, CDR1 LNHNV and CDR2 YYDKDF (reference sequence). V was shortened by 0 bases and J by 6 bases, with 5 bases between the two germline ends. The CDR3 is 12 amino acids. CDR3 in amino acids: CATSRDRDGYTF. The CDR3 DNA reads TGTGCCACCAGCAGAGATCGTGATGGCTACACCTTC.

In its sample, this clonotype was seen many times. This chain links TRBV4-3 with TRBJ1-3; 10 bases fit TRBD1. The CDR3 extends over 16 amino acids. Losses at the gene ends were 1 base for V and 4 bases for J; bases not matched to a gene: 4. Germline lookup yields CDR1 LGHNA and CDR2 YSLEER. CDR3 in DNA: TGCGCCAGCAGCCAAGCTGGACAGGGGGGAGGAAACACCATATATTTT. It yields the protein CASSQAGQGGGNTIYF.

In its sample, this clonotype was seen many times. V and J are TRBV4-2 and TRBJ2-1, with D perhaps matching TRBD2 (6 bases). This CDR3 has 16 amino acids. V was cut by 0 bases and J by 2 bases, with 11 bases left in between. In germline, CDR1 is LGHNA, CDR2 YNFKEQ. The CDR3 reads CASSQEQASAYNEQFF. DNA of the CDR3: TGTGCCAGCAGCCAAGAGCAGGCTAGCGCCTACAATGAGCAGTTCTTC.

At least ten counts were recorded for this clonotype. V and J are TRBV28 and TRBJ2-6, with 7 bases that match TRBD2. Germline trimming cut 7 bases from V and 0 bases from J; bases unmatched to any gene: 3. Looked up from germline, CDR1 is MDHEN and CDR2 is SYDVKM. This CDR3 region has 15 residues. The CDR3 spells CASITGGSGANVLTF. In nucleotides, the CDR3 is TGTGCCAGCATTACGGGGGGCTCTGGGGCCAACGTCCTGACTTTC.